Sequencing of this TCR beta chain was carried out in a study of shared clonotypes between healthy human individuals. General study results and limits: Sharing across several donors was seen in 4% to 6.5% of naive CD4 clonotypes.

With regard to this clone: Antigen: not known.

This CDR3 spans 16 amino acids. V gave up 1 base and J gave up 3 bases, with 12 bases separating them. Germline V CDR1 and CDR2: SGHDN, FVKESK. Repertoires were generated with immunoSEQ multiplex PCR, while TCRdb's copy carries only in-frame clones and drops some. The sample has 2 million to 2.5 million clones, approximately 94% seen once. The specimen sequenced was naive CD4+ T cells sorted from blood. Subset defined: CD45RA+ positively selected. V usage is TRBV14 and J usage is TRBJ2-2; no firm D call. The source of this sequence is a man aged 18 to 30 in good health. The CDR3 DNA sequence: TGTGCCAGCAGCCAAGTTTCTCCTGGGTACACCGGGGAGCTGTTTTTT. Translation gives CASSQVSPGYTGELFF.